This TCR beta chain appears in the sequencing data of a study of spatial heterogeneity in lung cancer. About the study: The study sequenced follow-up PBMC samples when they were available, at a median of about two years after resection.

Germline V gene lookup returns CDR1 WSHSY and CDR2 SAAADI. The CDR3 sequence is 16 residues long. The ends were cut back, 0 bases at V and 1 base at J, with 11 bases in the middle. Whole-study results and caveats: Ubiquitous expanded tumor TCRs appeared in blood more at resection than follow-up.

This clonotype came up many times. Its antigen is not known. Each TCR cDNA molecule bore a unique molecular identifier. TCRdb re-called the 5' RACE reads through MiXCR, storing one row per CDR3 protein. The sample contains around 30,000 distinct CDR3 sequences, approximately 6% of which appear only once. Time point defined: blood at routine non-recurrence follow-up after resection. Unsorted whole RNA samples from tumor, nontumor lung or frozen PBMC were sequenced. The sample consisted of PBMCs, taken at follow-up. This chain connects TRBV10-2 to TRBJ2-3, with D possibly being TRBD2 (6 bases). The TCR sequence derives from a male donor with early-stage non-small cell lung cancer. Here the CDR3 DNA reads TGCGCCAGCAGTGAGTCGATAGCGGTGGGCACAGATACGCAGTATTTT. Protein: CASSESIAVGTDTQYF.